This T cell receptor (beta chain) is from a study of blood T cell repertoires in COVID-19. Study in general: From the United States, Italy and Spain came samples of acute and convalescent COVID-19. T cells, B-cell-depleted T cells, or PBMCs provided the cDNA or gDNA that served as material.

Original methodology: How many nucleated cells were present was estimated from reference gene primer amplification. The protocol was immunoSEQ multiplex PCR, while the TCRdb copy is restricted to in-frame clones and leaves out a portion. Clone size and V and J calls were adopted from that table, with D and trimming inferred from the DNA. The data show about 270,000 clones, 70% to 90% seen once. Trimming took 4 bases from V and 4 from J, leaving 5 bases between them. The CDR3 sequence is 11 residues long. The germline V gene encodes CDR1 LGHDT and CDR2 YNNKEL (reference sequence). V is TRBV3-1 (or the pseudogene TRBV3-2) and J is TRBJ2-7; D not resolved. This receptor was taken from a woman aged 45-60 years with acute or convalescent COVID-19. Sequencing was performed on peripheral blood. CDR3 sequence reads: CASSRQYEQYF. CDR3 DNA sequence: TGTGCCAGCAGCCGACAATACGAGCAGTACTTC.